Listed here is a single T cell receptor beta chain. The target antigen is unknown. The method was immunoSEQ multiplex PCR; TCRdb's version includes in-frame clones alone and lacks a portion of them. The data show about 27,000 clones, 75% to 90% seen once. Time point meaning: cycle 4 day 1 (C4D1), after 6 weeks of nivolumab. Brentuximab vedotin exposure varied among the patients, all of whom had relapsed after autologous stem cell transplantation. CD4+ T cells were purified from thawed PBMCs by magnetic negative selection. Best responses included complete response and partial response; otherwise, the best response was progressive disease. The source of the sample is a study of PD-1 blockade in classical Hodgkin lymphoma. Notes on the study in general: Nothing has yet pinned down what causes the repertoire differences, possibly disease activity or prior therapy. Compared with baseline, CD4+ but not CD8+ TCR diversity had risen significantly by C4D1.

Germline V lookup: CDR1 SGHTA, CDR2 FQGNSA. The CDR3 consists of 15 residues. V dropped 6 bases and J dropped 5; count of bases not matched to a gene: 7. The receptor's source is a human donor with classical Hodgkin lymphoma. Here the sequenced sample was CD4+ T cells from blood, taken before the fourth cycle of nivolumab. V gene TRBV7-2 combines with J gene TRBJ2-2, with 9 bases matching TRBD1. CDR3 amino acids: CASRSGTGRTGELFF. CDR3 coding DNA: TGTGCCAGCAGGTCCGGGACAGGGCGGACCGGGGAGCTGTTTTTT. Full variable domain (remainder filled in from reference TRBV7-2 and TRBJ2-2): GAGVSQSPSNKVTEKGKDVELRCDPISGHTALYWYRQSLGQGLEFLIYFQGNSAPDKSGLPSDRFSAERTGGSVSTLTIQRTQQEDSAVYLCASRSGTGRTGELFFGEGSRLTVL.